A single sample is the source of the 31 T cell receptor beta chains below, sequenced in a study of shared clonotypes between healthy human individuals. TCRdb keeps only in-frame clones here, not all; method: immunoSEQ multiplex PCR. The sample gives about 380,000 clones, about 96% of which show up once; about 0.32% is in the top ten. Sequencing used memory CD8+ T cells sorted from blood. As for subset: CD45RO+ cells pooled with CCR7-negative TemRA cells. These receptor sequences come from a man aged 25 to 45 in good health.

The V and J genes are TRBV14 and TRBJ2-7, with D unclear. The CDR3 runs 14 residues. V was cut by 1 base and J by 1 base, with 8 bases left in between. CDR1 is SGHDN, CDR2 FVKESK, per germline. The CDR3 loop reads CASSQAPTSYEQYF. Here the CDR3 DNA reads TGTGCCAGCAGCCAAGCTCCTACTTCCTACGAGCAGTACTTC.

The chain employs TRBV15 and TRBJ2-4; the D gene is possibly TRBD1 (5 bases). The V and J ends lost 1 base and 7 bases respectively, with 14 bases between them. From germline, CDR1 is LNHNV and CDR2 YYDKDF (reference sequence). The CDR3 is made up of 15 amino acids. The CDR3, as DNA: TGTGCCACCAGCAGAGTGGTAGGGGCCGGGAACATTCAGTACTTC. Translation gives CATSRVVGAGNIQYF.

The rearrangement uses TRBV25-1 and TRBJ1-4; D may be TRBD1 (5 bases). From germline, CDR1 is MGHDK and CDR2 SYGVNS. This CDR3 has 15 amino acids. Trimming took off 3 bases at V and 4 bases at J, with 12 bases between the two ends. The CDR3 protein is CASSDIGGLNEKLFF. The CDR3 coding sequence is TGTGCCAGCAGTGATATTGGGGGTCTTAATGAAAAACTGTTTTTT.

Only one count was recorded for this clone. This chain links TRBV11-2 with TRBJ2-7; 10 bases are a match to TRBD1. Germline CDR1 reads SGHAT; CDR2 reads FQNNGV. Germline trimming cut 5 bases from V and 1 base from J; bases unmatched to any gene: 11. The CDR3 runs to 17 residues. CDR3 amino acids: CASSLHWDRGPSYEQYF. The CDR3 DNA follows: TGTGCCAGCAGCCTACACTGGGACAGGGGCCCATCCTACGAGCAGTACTTC. The variable domain in full, with the rest retrieved from reference TRBV11-2 and TRBJ2-7, is EAGVAQSPRYKIIEKRQSVAFWCNPISGHATLYWYQQILGQGPKLLIQFQNNGVVDDSQLPKDRFSAERLKGVDSTLKIQPAKLEDSAVYLCASSLHWDRGPSYEQYFGPGTRLTVT.

This chain connects TRBV19 to TRBJ2-6, with 8 bases that match TRBD2. Germline CDR1 and CDR2: LNHDA and SQIVND (reference sequence). V lost 6 bases, J lost 2 bases, and 6 bases stayed unmatched. The CDR3 is made up of 16 amino acids. The CDR3 DNA sequence: TGTGCCAGTAGCCCAATACTAGCGGCTGGGGCCAACGTCCTGACTTTC. It specifies CASSPILAAGANVLTF.

The chain couples TRBV5-1 to TRBJ1-1, with a weak D call TRBD1 (5 bases). The CDR3 has 11 residues. Trimming removed 0 bases at V and 11 bases at J, with 8 bases between. CDR1 SGHRS and CDR2 YFSETQ come from the germline V gene. CDR3 in amino acids: CASSLAGAAFF. CDR3 DNA sequence: TGCGCCAGCAGCTTGGCCGGGGCGGCTTTCTTT.

Here the CDR3 reads CASRSLPGRQLNQPQHF. CDR3 sequence (DNA): TGTGCCAGCAGGTCCCTTCCGGGCAGACAATTGAATCAGCCCCAGCATTTT. The chain recombines TRBV21-1 with TRBJ1-5. TRBV21-1 is tagged as a pseudogene. The length of the CDR3 is 17 residues.

The gene calls are TRBV4-2 and TRBJ2-3, with 12 nucleotides matching TRBD2. Germline trimming cut 0 bases from V and 6 bases from J; bases unmatched to any gene: 13. This CDR3 is 19 amino acids long. In germline, CDR1 is LGHNA, CDR2 YNFKEQ. The CDR3 coding sequence is TGTGCCAGCAGCCAAGATAGGTCTGTCGGGACTAGCGGGTGGGATACGCAGTATTTT. This encodes CASSQDRSVGTSGWDTQYF.

V is TRBV13 and J is TRBJ2-2; D is unclear. V was shortened by 1 base and J by 3 bases, with 3 bases between the two germline ends. CDR3 length: 13 amino acids. The germline V gene has CDR1 PRHDT and CDR2 FYEKMQ (reference sequence). The CDR3 sequence: CASSLADTGELFF. The CDR3 bases are TGTGCCAGCAGCTTAGCGGACACCGGGGAGCTGTTTTTT. The full variable domain, in which reference TRBV13 and TRBJ2-2 provide the parts outside the CDR3, is AAGVIQSPRHLIKEKRETATLKCYPIPRHDTVYWYQQGPGQDPQFLISFYEKMQSDKGSIPDRFSAQQFSDYHSELNMSSLELGDSALYFCASSLADTGELFFGEGSRLTVL.

The chain has TRBV2 and TRBJ2-5; the D is unclear. The CDR3 is 14 amino acids. Trimming left V 2 bases short and J 1 base short, with 8 bases between. Germline V lookup: CDR1 SNHLY, CDR2 FYNNEI. The CDR3 nucleotides read TGTGCCAGCAGTGAACGCTTAGCCCAAGAGACCCAGTACTTC. Its translation is CASSERLAQETQYF.

V is TRBV19 and J is TRBJ1-5; TRBD1 might be the D (5 bases). The V end lost 10 bases, the J end lost 3 bases, and 19 bases lay between the germline ends. This CDR3 region has 15 residues. CDR1 is LNHDA, CDR2 SQIVND, per germline (reference sequence). The CDR3 sequence is CATNPRGASNQPQHF. CDR3 in DNA: TGTGCCACCAACCCACGAGGGGCCTCCAATCAGCCCCAGCATTTT. The variable domain in full, with the rest retrieved from reference TRBV19 and TRBJ1-5, is DGGITQSPKYLFRKEGQNVTLSCEQNLNHDAMYWYRQDPGQGLRLIYYSQIVNDFQKGDIAEGYSVSREKKESFPLTVTSAQKNPTAFYLCATNPRGASNQPQHFGDGTRLSIL.

The rearrangement links TRBV5-1 to TRBJ1-3; TRBD1 agrees at 11 bases. CDR3 length equals 17 residues. Germline-derived CDR1 and CDR2 are SGHRS and YFSETQ. Trimming cost V 0 bases and J 0 bases; bases outside gene matches: 2. The CDR3 nucleotides read TGCGCCAGCAGCTTGGGGACAGGGGGCATCTCTGGAAACACCATATATTTT. Translation gives CASSLGTGGISGNTIYF.

V usage is TRBV28 and J usage is TRBJ2-7; no firm D call. The CDR3 contains 12 residues. Trimming left V 3 bases short and J 5 bases short, with 8 bases between. Germline V gene sequence: CDR1 MDHEN, CDR2 SYDVKM. The DNA of the CDR3 is TGTGCCAGCAGTTTCCATGGCCACGAGCAGTACTTC. Protein: CASSFHGHEQYF.

The chain employs TRBV6-5 and TRBJ2-7; D ambiguous. CDR3 length: 14 amino acids. Germline lookup yields CDR1 MNHEY and CDR2 SVGAGI. V was cut by 0 bases and J by 0 bases, with 6 bases left in between. CDR3 coding DNA: TGTGCCAGCAGTTACTCGGTCAGCTCCTACGAGCAGTACTTC. Translated: CASSYSVSSYEQYF.

The J gene is TRBJ1-2, the V gene TRBV7-3; no clear D gene. The V gene's germline CDR1 is SGHTA and CDR2 FQGTGA. The CDR3 length is 8 residues. The ends were cut back, 5 bases at V and 12 bases at J, with 4 bases in the middle. The CDR3 sequence is CASSKHTF. DNA for the CDR3: TGTGCCAGCAGCAAGCACACCTTC.

This sequence joins TRBV7-6 and TRBJ2-3, with 12 bases aligning to TRBD2. The germline V gene has CDR1 SGHVS and CDR2 FNYEAQ. The V gene end was trimmed by 1 base and the J gene end by 4 bases; junction bases not matched to a gene: 12. This CDR3 comprises 19 residues. For the CDR3, the DNA is TGTGCCAGCAGCTTAGTGTGGCTAGCGGGAGGGCCGGGGGCAGATACGCAGTATTTT. The encoded protein is CASSLVWLAGGPGADTQYF.

The chain carries TRBV18 and TRBJ2-7; 9 nucleotides align to TRBD1. Germline CDR1 and CDR2: KGHSH and LQKENI. V trimming: 6 bases; J trimming: 4 bases; junction bases outside the gene matches: 7. This CDR3 comprises 14 residues. This chain's CDR3 is CASSTGTGIYEQYF. DNA of the CDR3: TGTGCCAGCTCGACCGGGACAGGGATTTACGAGCAGTACTTC.

This clone was found once. This chain uses TRBV5-1 with TRBJ1-2; 7 bases agree with TRBD1. The length of the CDR3 is 15 residues. Per the germline V gene, CDR1 is SGHRS and CDR2 is YFSETQ. J lost 8 bases, V lost 2 bases, and 12 bases had no gene match. The CDR3 is CASSFAQGGLEGYTF. The CDR3 DNA sequence: TGCGCCAGCAGCTTCGCGCAGGGGGGCCTGGAGGGCTACACCTTC.

This clone showed up just once. The rearrangement joins TRBV4-1 to TRBJ2-1; the match to TRBD1 covers 7 bases. Trimming cost V 4 bases and J 1 base; bases outside gene matches: 13. Germline V gives CDR1 MGHRA, CDR2 YSYEKL. This CDR3 spans 18 amino acids. The CDR3 sequence: CASSPQGSGTESYNEQFF. DNA of the CDR3: TGCGCCAGCAGCCCGCAAGGGTCCGGGACAGAGTCCTACAATGAGCAGTTCTTC.

The V gene is TRBV5-1, the J gene TRBJ2-2; D is unclear. The CDR3 sequence is 14 residues long. V shed 1 base and J shed 5 bases, with 9 bases lying between them. Germline V gene data show CDR1 as SGHRS and CDR2 as YFSETQ. This chain's CDR3 is CASSLKVETGELFF. The DNA for the CDR3 is TGCGCCAGCAGCTTGAAGGTGGAGACCGGGGAGCTGTTTTTT. The full variable domain, in which reference TRBV5-1 and TRBJ2-2 provide the parts outside the CDR3, is KAGVTQTPRYLIKTRGQQVTLSCSPISGHRSVSWYQQTPGQGLQFLFEYFSETQRNKGNFPGRFSGRQFSNSRSEMNVSTLELGDSALYLCASSLKVETGELFFGEGSRLTVL.

The rearrangement joins TRBV5-1 to TRBJ2-5; 13 bases match TRBD2. CDR3 length: 19 residues. The trim removed 4 bases at V and 2 bases at J, leaving 14 bases unmatched. Germline CDR1 SGHRS, CDR2 YFSETQ. The CDR3 loop reads CASSKHLTSGRSPQETQYF. DNA of the CDR3: TGCGCCAGCAGCAAACACTTGACTAGCGGGAGGTCCCCACAAGAGACCCAGTACTTC.

The J gene is TRBJ2-2, the V gene TRBV9, with D uncertain. This CDR3 comprises 13 residues. Germline-derived CDR1 and CDR2 are SGDLS and YYNGEE. Trimming cost V 4 bases and J 4 bases, with 8 bases left between them. CDR3 DNA: TGTGCCAGCAGCTTCGACTCCACCGGGGAGCTGTTTTTT. It is translated as CASSFDSTGELFF.

This chain joins TRBV6-6 and TRBJ1-5; tentatively, D is TRBD1 (5 bases). Germline CDR1 and CDR2: MNHNY and SVGAGI (reference sequence). Trimming removed 0 bases from V and 6 bases from J, with 9 bases in between. This CDR3 region has 14 residues. CDR3 bases: TGTGCCAGCAGTTACTCACCCGGGACTCAGCCCCAGCATTTT. Translating gives CASSYSPGTQPQHF.

This chain joins TRBV7-9 and TRBJ2-1, with TRBD2 identical over 12 bases. The trim removed 5 bases at V and 8 bases at J, leaving 10 bases unmatched. This CDR3 has 16 residues. Germline CDR1 is SEHNR and CDR2 is FQNEAQ (reference sequence). The CDR3 protein is CASSRRTSGISDEQFF. For the CDR3, the DNA is TGTGCCAGCAGCCGAAGGACTAGCGGGATAAGTGATGAGCAGTTCTTC.

The chain uses TRBV10-2 and TRBJ2-2; 10 bases are shared with TRBD1. Germline V gives CDR1 WSHSY, CDR2 SAAADI. The CDR3 consists of 14 residues. Trimming cost V 4 bases and J 4 bases; bases outside gene matches: 0. DNA for the CDR3: TGCGCCAGCAGTGGGACAGGGGGCACCGGGGAGCTGTTTTTT. Translating gives CASSGTGGTGELFF.

CDR3 nucleotide sequence: TGCAGCGTTTCTAGCGGGAGGATCAAAGAGACCCAGTACTTC. Protein sequence: CSVSSGRIKETQYF. The rearrangement uses TRBV29-1 and TRBJ2-5; TRBD2 aligns across 11 bases. Trimming removed 5 bases from V and 3 bases from J; junction bases left unmatched: 5. Germline CDR1 is SQVTM and CDR2 is ANQGSEA. There are 14 residues in the CDR3.

The rearrangement links TRBV27 to TRBJ2-2; D might be TRBD2 (5 bases). Germline lookup yields CDR1 MNHEY and CDR2 SMNVEV (reference sequence). The V end was cut by 2 bases, the J end by 6 bases, with 7 bases between. The CDR3 totals 13 residues. The CDR3 nucleotides are TGTGCCAGCAGTTTAGTAGCGCCCGGGGAGCTGTTTTTT. Protein product: CASSLVAPGELFF.

The chain links TRBV29-1 to TRBJ2-1; 10 bases are a match to TRBD2. The germline CDR1 and CDR2 sequences are SQVTM and ANQGSEA. V dropped 6 bases and J dropped 6; count of bases not matched to a gene: 11. The CDR3 is made up of 15 amino acids. The CDR3 is CSVNQIAGGPNEQFF. CDR3 in DNA: TGCAGCGTCAACCAGATAGCGGGAGGACCCAATGAGCAGTTCTTC.

The chain combines TRBV2 with TRBJ1-5; 7 bases map to TRBD1. The length of the CDR3 is 16 residues. In germline, CDR1 is SNHLY, CDR2 FYNNEI. With 5 bases clipped from V and 0 bases from J, the junction kept 7 bases outside the gene matches. This chain's CDR3 is CASSHDRAISNQPQHF. The CDR3 DNA is TGTGCCAGCAGTCATGACAGGGCCATTAGCAATCAGCCCCAGCATTTT.

The chain couples TRBV7-9 to TRBJ2-1; a possible D gene is TRBD2 (6 bases). Trimming left V 1 base short and J 3 bases short, with 10 bases between. This CDR3 has 15 amino acids. Germline CDR1 reads SEHNR; CDR2 reads FQNEAQ (reference sequence). The CDR3 region has the DNA TGTGCCAGCAGCTTAGTGGGGACTCACTACAATGAGCAGTTCTTC. Its protein is CASSLVGTHYNEQFF.

As to this clone: The junction does not match germline at one end; this may be a read error. This rearrangement joins TRBV11-2 to TRBJ2-7; D is uncertain. The germline V gene encodes CDR1 SGHAT and CDR2 FQNNGV. The CDR3 contains 13 residues. The CDR3 DNA follows: TGTGCCAGCGGCCCCGGCGGACCCTACGAGCGGTACTTC. Translated: CASGPGGPYERYF.